This TCR beta chain stems from a study of OX40 agonist ivuxolimab in advanced cancers. In the study overall: Ivuxolimab was a fully human IgG2 agonistic monoclonal antibody targeting the costimulatory receptor OX40 (CD134). Three dose-escalation patients achieved partial responses, one with hepatocellular carcinoma and two with cutaneous melanoma. Peripheral TCRbeta sequencing was intended to test whether TCR sequence diversity was altered and clonal T-cell expansion was caused by ivuxolimab. Patients were allowed to have had prior anti-PD-1, anti-PD-L1 or anti-CTLA-4 therapy, and 40% of the dose-escalation patients had been treated with checkpoint inhibitors. Intravenous ivuxolimab was administered to patients every 2 weeks at six dose levels: 0.01, 0.1, 0.3, 1.5, 3 and 10 mg/kg. In the dose-escalation cohort, more than 75% of patients were male, and the mean age was approximately 64 years, with a range of 23 to 79. Of the 50 to 55 patients in dose escalation, around 20 had hepatocellular carcinoma, some 15 had melanoma, 9 had renal cell carcinoma and 9 had head and neck cancer. The paper reports the monotherapy dose-escalation portion (N of about 52 patients) of the phase I ivuxolimab trial.

For sequencing of the TCRbeta CDR3 region, genomic DNA was extracted from the sorted cells. The immunoSEQ Assay was used to sequence the TCRbeta CDR3 regions. The source is immuneACCESS, and TCRdb retained only in-frame sequences with V and J called. Part of the clones is not carried over; for the studies checked, unresolved V genes explain less than half of this, and the remainder is unexplained. The sample table contains 9,500 to 15,000 clones; only one count was recorded for around 80% of them. Jointly, the top ten make up around an eighth of the sample. Patients with autoimmune disease history or receiving systemic immunosuppression were excluded from the trial. Peripheral blood for TCR sequencing was drawn from every dose cohort at baseline, at cycle 4 day 1 and at cycle 7 day 1. Samples came from an open-label, multicenter, first-in-human phase I dose-escalation trial of ivuxolimab. Adults with locally advanced or metastatic melanoma, renal cell carcinoma, hepatocellular carcinoma or head and neck squamous cell carcinoma were enrolled in the trial. CD4+ and CD8+ T cells were sorted separately from peripheral blood before TCR sequencing.

What the research found in general, with its limitations: Clonal expansion of both CD4+ and CD8+ blood T cells was observed from baseline to week 6 at doses 0.1 to 3.0 mg/kg. Low levels of normalized T-cell clonal expansion were also shown by some nonresponding patients. Which antigens the clonally expanded peripheral T cells were specific for was not determined. On average, CD8+ T cells showed more expanded clones than CD4+ T cells after ivuxolimab. In the 0.1-3.0 mg/kg groups, partial responders had among the lowest normalized peripheral clonal expansion, particularly in CD8+ T cells.

V trim: 4 bases; J trim: 0 bases; unmatched bases: 4. The CDR3 runs 15 residues from the cysteine to the phenylalanine. The retained sequence is limited to the CDR3, 45 bases, with the frame set at the first base. Per the germline V gene, MDHEN is the CDR1 and SYDVKM is the CDR2. Of note for this clone: Its antigen specificity is not known. No quality values exist for individual bases; no much larger clone is one base distant.

The sample here was CD4+ or CD8+ T cells sorted from blood, taken in a trial of the OX40 agonist ivuxolimab. This TCR was sampled from an adult with an advanced solid tumor such as melanoma, head and neck, liver or kidney cancer. This chain is built from TRBV28 and TRBJ2-7; 9 middle bases align to TRBD2. The nucleotide sequence is given as TGTGCCAGCAGTTCCAGACTAGCGGCCTCCTACGAGCAGTACTTC. This gives the protein CASSSRLAASYEQYF.